Below, 15 T cell receptor beta chains from the same sample are listed, as sequenced in a study of blood T cell repertoires in COVID-19. The assay was immunoSEQ multiplex PCR, and TCRdb's table has in-frame clones only and misses some. Found here are under 250,000 clones, more than 80% of them singletons; the top ten hold more than 5.5%. The sequenced material came from peripheral blood. Source of these receptors: a human donor in a cohort sampled during active COVID-19.

This clone was observed a single time. V usage is TRBV20-1 and J usage is TRBJ2-7; D remains ambiguous. V was trimmed by 3 bases and J by 2 bases, leaving 17 bases between them. This CDR3 region has 15 residues. CDR1 is DFQATT, CDR2 SNEGSKA, per germline (reference sequence). Here the CDR3 DNA reads TGCAGTGCTAGTCAATATCTAGACTCTCCCTACGAGCAGTACTTC. Amino acids: CSASQYLDSPYEQYF.

Remarks on this clone: The junction departs from the called germline gene at one end, perhaps through a read error. The rearrangement uses TRBV29-1 and TRBJ2-5; 12 nucleotides match TRBD2. Germline values: CDR1 SQVTM, CDR2 ANQGSEA. There are 14 residues in the CDR3. CDR3 protein: CSGWLAGGQGTQYF. The CDR3 region has the DNA TGCAGCGGATGGCTAGCGGGGGGGCAAGGGACCCAGTACTTC. The entire variable domain, with the rest obtained from reference TRBV29-1 and TRBJ2-5, is as follows: SAVISQKPSRDICQRGTSLTIQCQVDSQVTMMFWYRQQPGQSLTLIATANQGSEATYESGFVIDKFPISRPNLTFSTLTVSNMSPEDSSIYLCSGWLAGGQGTQYFGPGTRLLVL.

The rearrangement links TRBV28 to TRBJ2-7, with 13 nucleotides matching TRBD2. This CDR3 has 15 amino acids. V lost 6 bases and J lost 6; bases outside the gene matches: 8. Germline loops: CDR1 MDHEN, CDR2 SYDVKM. As DNA, the CDR3 is TGTGCCAGCAGCCCACTAGCGGGAGGGCCCCTCGAGCAGTACTTC. It encodes CASSPLAGGPLEQYF.

The J gene is TRBJ1-2, the V gene TRBV3-1 (or the pseudogene TRBV3-2), with TRBD1 matching over 8 bases. The CDR3 totals 12 residues. Germline loops: CDR1 LGHDT, CDR2 YNNKEL (reference sequence). The ends lost 5 bases at V and 5 bases at J; junction bases unmatched: 1. CDR3 coding DNA: TGTGCCAGCAGCGACAGGGGATATGGCTACACCTTC. As protein: CASSDRGYGYTF.

CDR3 DNA: TGTGCCAGCACCACCGGGGTAGCGGGAGGGAAAGAGCAGTACTTC. Residues: CASTTGVAGGKEQYF. The chain uses TRBV6-5 and TRBJ2-7; TRBD2 aligns across 11 bases. Looked up from germline, CDR1 is MNHEY and CDR2 is SVGAGI. Germline trimming cut 7 bases from V and 7 bases from J; bases unmatched to any gene: 12. This CDR3 comprises 15 residues.

The chain employs TRBV7-9 and TRBJ1-2; the match to TRBD1 covers 9 bases. Germline CDR1 SEHNR, CDR2 FQNEAQ (reference sequence). The CDR3 runs 16 residues. V shed 2 bases, J shed 6 bases, and the junction held 10 bases outside the gene matches. In nucleotides, the CDR3 is TGTGCCAGCAGCTTACCGGGGGACAGGGAACGTGATGGCTACACCTTC. This codes for CASSLPGDRERDGYTF.

The genes are TRBV9 and TRBJ2-3, with D perhaps matching TRBD1 (5 bases). This CDR3 has 16 residues. Germline CDR1 reads SGDLS; CDR2 reads YYNGEE. V dropped 0 bases and J dropped 3 bases, with 14 bases sitting between them. CDR3 loop: CASSVAGSPGTDTQYF. The DNA for the CDR3 is TGTGCCAGCAGCGTAGCAGGCTCCCCAGGGACAGATACGCAGTATTTT. Variable domain in full (rest from reference TRBV9 and TRBJ2-3): DSGVTQTPKHLITATGQRVTLRCSPRSGDLSVYWYQQSLDQGLQFLIQYYNGEERAKGNILERFSAQQFPDLHSELNLSSLELGDSALYFCASSVAGSPGTDTQYFGPGTRLTVL.

The chain combines TRBV5-1 with TRBJ1-5, with no clear D. CDR1 and CDR2 from the germline V gene are SGHRS and YFSETQ. The CDR3 contains 14 residues. The V end lost 0 bases, the J end lost 6 bases, and 10 bases lay between the germline ends. The CDR3 region has the DNA TGCGCCAGCAGCTTGGGGTACGGGAGTCAGCCCCAGCATTTT. Protein sequence: CASSLGYGSQPQHF.

The rearrangement joins TRBV29-1 to TRBJ1-1; D unresolved. This CDR3 has 10 residues. Germline V CDR1 and CDR2: SQVTM, ANQGSEA. V lost 2 bases and J 14 bases, leaving 12 bases between the germline ends. The DNA of the CDR3 is TGCAGCGTTGAATCACGCCAGGTATTCTTT. Its protein product is CSVESRQVFF.

The chain employs TRBV6-1 and TRBJ2-6; D is ambiguous. CDR1 is MNHNS and CDR2 is SASEGT in the germline V gene. This CDR3 comprises 14 residues. Trimming shortened V by 1 base and J by 13 bases, and 14 bases separated the two germline ends. As DNA, the CDR3 is TGTGCCAGCAGTGAAGGAGGTTACTCCTTGGTCCTGACTTTC. Its protein is CASSEGGYSLVLTF.

This chain uses TRBV7-8 with TRBJ1-5; 9 nucleotides agree with TRBD1. J gave up 3 bases and V 1 base, and 7 bases lay outside the gene matches. The CDR3 contains 17 residues. The V gene's germline CDR1 is SGHVS and CDR2 FQNEAQ. CDR3 bases: TGTGCCAGCAGCTTAGACAGGGGGCGGAGATACAATCAGCCCCAGCATTTT. Amino acids: CASSLDRGRRYNQPQHF.

This clone was counted many times. The chain uses TRBV19 and TRBJ2-5; 7 bases agree with TRBD1. With 6 bases clipped from V and 5 bases from J, the junction kept 6 bases outside the gene matches. The CDR3 runs 13 residues. Germline V gene lookup returns CDR1 LNHDA and CDR2 SQIVND (reference sequence). This CDR3 reads CASSRSQGETQYF. DNA of the CDR3: TGTGCCAGTAGCAGGTCACAGGGGGAGACCCAGTACTTC. The variable domain in full, completed from reference TRBV19 and TRBJ2-5, reads DGGITQSPKYLFRKEGQNVTLSCEQNLNHDAMYWYRQDPGQGLRLIYYSQIVNDFQKGDIAEGYSVSREKKESFPLTVTSAQKNPTAFYLCASSRSQGETQYFGPGTRLLVL.

The V call is TRBV28, the J call TRBJ2-7; 8 bases map to TRBD2. J was trimmed by 5 bases and V by 3 bases; bases with no gene match: 3. Germline V gives CDR1 MDHEN, CDR2 SYDVKM. The CDR3 sequence is 13 residues long. The CDR3 protein is CASSFLAGNEQYF. In DNA form, the CDR3 reads TGTGCCAGCAGTTTTCTAGCGGGCAACGAGCAGTACTTC.

The chain carries TRBV19 and TRBJ1-4; D is possibly TRBD1 (6 bases). The germline V gene has CDR1 LNHDA and CDR2 SQIVND (reference sequence). This CDR3 is built from 13 residues. Trimming shortened V by 8 bases and J by 3 bases, and 10 bases separated the two germline ends. Here the CDR3 reads CASGGQANEKLFF. For the CDR3, the DNA is TGTGCCAGTGGGGGACAAGCTAATGAAAAACTGTTTTTT.

This clone was recorded a few times. The chain carries TRBV7-2 and TRBJ2-5; TRBD1 aligns across 8 bases. The CDR3 loop spans 14 amino acids. V lost 3 bases, J lost 5 bases, and 5 bases stayed unmatched. CDR1 and CDR2 (germline): SGHTA, FQGNSA. The CDR3 reads CASSFRRGRETQYF. DNA of the CDR3: TGTGCCAGCAGCTTTCGCAGGGGGCGGGAGACCCAGTACTTC.